This passage covers 2 T cell receptor beta chains from one sample sequenced in a study of cytomegalovirus exposure and HLA in healthy donors. PCR amplification relied on 60 Vbeta primers (plus 13 Jbeta primers). TCRdb keeps only in-frame clones here, not all; method: immunoSEQ multiplex PCR. The table lists under 35,000 clones, more than 60% of them singletons. The specimen was PBMCs. All receptors derive from a man aged 45 to 65 in good health and CMV-seropositive.

This clone showed up just a few times. This chain joins TRBV7-2 and TRBJ1-2; 12 bases map to TRBD1. The CDR3 sequence is 14 residues long. Germline assignment: CDR1 SGHTA and CDR2 FQGNSA. J gave up 8 bases and V 5 bases, and 6 bases lay outside the gene matches. The DNA of the CDR3 is TGTGCCAGCAGCGCAGGGACAGGGGGCTTAGGCTACACCTTC. As protein: CASSAGTGGLGYTF.

The chain joins TRBV30 to TRBJ2-7; 7 bases map to TRBD2. The V gene end was trimmed by 1 base and the J gene end by 4 bases; junction bases not matched to a gene: 10. The V gene's germline CDR1 is GTSNPN and CDR2 SVGIG (reference sequence). The CDR3 is made up of 15 amino acids. The CDR3 nucleotides read TGTGCCTGGAGTGACCCTGGGAGCGGGGATTACGAGCAGTACTTC. Protein product: CAWSDPGSGDYEQYF.